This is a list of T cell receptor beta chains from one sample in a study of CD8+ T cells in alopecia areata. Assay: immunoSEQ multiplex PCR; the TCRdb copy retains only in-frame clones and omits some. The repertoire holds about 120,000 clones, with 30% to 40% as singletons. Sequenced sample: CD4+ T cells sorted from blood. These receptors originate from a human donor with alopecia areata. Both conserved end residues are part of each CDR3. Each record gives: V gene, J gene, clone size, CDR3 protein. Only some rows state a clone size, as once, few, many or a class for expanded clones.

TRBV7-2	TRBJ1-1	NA	CASSLSPTNTEAFF
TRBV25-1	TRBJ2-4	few	CASSDRDRKYF
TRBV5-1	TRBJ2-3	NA	CASTGGGFDTQYF
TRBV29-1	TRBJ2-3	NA	CSVGLLGTDTQYF
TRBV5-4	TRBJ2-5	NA	CASSSGGDGRETQYF
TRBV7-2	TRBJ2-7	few	CASNAGTDFYEQYF
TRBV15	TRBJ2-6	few	CATSRDGYNPGANVLTF
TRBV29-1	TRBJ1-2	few	CSVDRGAGGYTF
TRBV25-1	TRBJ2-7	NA	CATSRDPTYEQYF
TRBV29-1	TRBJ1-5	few	CSVQSQADQPQHF
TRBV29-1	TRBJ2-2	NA	CRRLTGNTGELFF
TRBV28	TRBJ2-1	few	CASSLAGQGAGEQFF
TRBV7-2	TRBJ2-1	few	CASSPRLEQFF
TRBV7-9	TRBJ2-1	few	CASSRQVYNEQFF
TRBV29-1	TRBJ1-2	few	CSVERNYGYTF
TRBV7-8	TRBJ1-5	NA	CASTIGDQPQHF
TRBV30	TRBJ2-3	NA	CAWSLGGPTDTQYF
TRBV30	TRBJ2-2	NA	CAWPGGTGELFF
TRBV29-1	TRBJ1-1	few	CSVDRGNTEAFF
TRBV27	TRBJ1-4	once	CASSPRTTNEKLFF
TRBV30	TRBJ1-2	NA	CAWSAGQGLHGYTF
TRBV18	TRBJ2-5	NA	CASSPNRRETQYF
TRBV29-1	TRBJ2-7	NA	CSVEVTGEGEQYF
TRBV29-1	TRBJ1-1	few	CSGWTNTEAFF
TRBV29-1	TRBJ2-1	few	CSVEILSNEQFF
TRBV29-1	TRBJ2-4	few	CSVTPGQGGNIQYF